This T cell receptor beta chain was documented in a study of blood T cell repertoires in COVID-19 (dated by TCRdb to the early 2020s). For the study in its entirety: Samples from collaborators originated in the United States, Italy and Spain and spanned both the acute and convalescent phases of COVID-19. Nearly every sample came with metadata listing a de-identified subject ID, COVID-19 status, age in years and sex. Deeply sampled blood TCRbeta repertoires from subjects exposed to, actively infected with, or recovered from COVID-19 were included in the dataset. Where HLA class I and class II types were available, the types were taken from metadata supplied by the sample provider, not from assay-based typing. Samples were obtained from the ongoing ImmuneRACE study (first 160 participants) and from 1,254 subjects provided by 6 global collaborators. The material from the prospective study consisted of cDNA or gDNA derived from T cells, B-cell-depleted T cells, or PBMCs. The repertoires were released in a freely available public database intended as a resource for research on the immune response to SARS-CoV-2. General findings and caveats noted by the study authors: How much clinical and demographic metadata was included differed by source and by participant, and the metadata was provided uncurated.

The collaborating institutions used their own protocols to collect whole blood in K2EDTA tubes. Collaborator samples were shipped for TCRbeta analysis as frozen whole blood, isolated PBMCs, or DNA extracted from either sample type. The germline V gene specifies MDHEN as CDR1 and SYDVKM as CDR2. Trimming removed 5 bases from V and 3 bases from J, leaving 11 bases between the germline ends. Counted from cysteine to phenylalanine, this CDR3 has 14 amino acids. Only the CDR3 region is kept as DNA, spanning 42 bases read in frame from base 1. TCRbeta CDR3 regions were amplified from genomic DNA using the immunoSEQ Assay, a bias-controlled multiplex PCR. The published analysis was carried out like this. The number of nucleated cells in each sample was estimated from the amplification of reference gene primers within the assay. To quantify the absolute abundance of each unique TCRbeta CDR3 rearrangement, sequence reads were collapsed and filtered. For each sample, productive Simpson clonality was calculated as the square root of Simpson's diversity index across productive rearrangements. This immuneACCESS table, as held by TCRdb, lists in-frame sequences with V and J called but not all clones. Of the missing ones, under half trace to an unresolved V gene in checked studies; the others have no known cause. V, J and clone size reflect that table, while D and trimming were determined from the DNA. Across this sample there are 200,000 to 300,000 clones, with less than 90% seen only once. The ten largest clones represent around 4% of the sample.

Worth noting for this clone: No antigen is known for it. Nothing much larger sits one base from this clone, and base qualities are not available.

Input material: peripheral blood. This chain joins TRBV28 to TRBJ2-1; the D gene is unclear. The clonotype comes from a man aged 55 to 70 with acute or convalescent COVID-19. The CDR3 protein: CASSIRSNYNEQFF. The nucleotide sequence is TGTGCCAGCAGTATCCGGTCTAACTACAATGAGCAGTTCTTC.